This T cell receptor beta chain emerged from a study of T cells in Graves' hyperthyroidism and ophthalmopathy. The wider study: Prior to any treatment, at the point of initial diagnosis, peripheral blood was collected. Study results and limitations: From stable hyperthyroidism, ophthalmopathy was set apart by a 13 V-J model.

Germline V gene lookup returns CDR1 LGHNT and CDR2 FRNRAP. V was pared by 1 base and J by 7 bases, with 2 bases between. This CDR3 region has 11 residues. This clonotype has at least ten counts. Its antigen is undetermined. Amplified TCR beta CDR3 regions came from RNA transcripts. During a first-round RT-PCR of the TCR CDR3, the HTBI primer set was used. TCRdb reprocessed the multiplex PCR reads via MiXCR and lists one record per CDR3 protein. Of fewer than 110,000 distinct CDR3 sequences listed, 16% are singletons. The clonotype was recovered from a woman in her forties or fifties with Graves' hyperthyroidism. The V gene is TRBV12-5, the J gene TRBJ2-1; D unclear. Material for sequencing was blood. The CDR3 DNA follows: TGTGCTAGTGGTTTGGGTAATGAGCAGTTCTTC. Translating gives CASGLGNEQFF. Complete variable domain (other parts from reference TRBV12-5 and TRBJ2-1): DARVTQTPRHKVTEMGQEVTMRCQPILGHNTVFWYRQTMMQGLELLAYFRNRAPLDDSGMPKDRFSAEMPDATLATLKIQPSEPRDSAVYFCASGLGNEQFFGPGTRLTVL.